What follows are 29 T cell receptor beta chains derived from one specimen sequenced in a study of blood T cell repertoires in COVID-19. TCRdb's table, derived via immunoSEQ multiplex PCR, lists solely in-frame clones and lacks some. The sample contains roughly 200,000 clones, 84% of which appear only once. The sequencing sample was made of PBMCs or T cells enriched from blood (not recorded which). The receptors originated from a woman between 25 and 40 years old who had been exposed to COVID-19.

The chain has TRBV13 and TRBJ2-7, with 7 bases aligning to TRBD2. V lost 1 base and J lost 0; bases outside the gene matches: 6. This CDR3 is built from 16 residues. Germline V gene data show CDR1 as PRHDT and CDR2 as FYEKMQ (reference sequence). The CDR3 reads CASSLVSGRSSYEQYF. DNA for the CDR3: TGTGCCAGCAGCTTAGTTAGCGGGCGATCCTCCTACGAGCAGTACTTC.

V gene TRBV7-2 combines with J gene TRBJ2-3; 7 positions agree with TRBD1. This CDR3 spans 15 amino acids. Germline loops: CDR1 SGHTA, CDR2 FQGNSA. Unmatched junction bases numbered 6, after V lost 5 bases and J lost 1 base. CDR3 nucleotides: TGTGCCAGCAGCACCCGACAGGGTGGCACAGATACGCAGTATTTT. Translation gives CASSTRQGGTDTQYF.

The V and J genes are TRBV4-1 and TRBJ1-4; 8 bases align to TRBD1. This CDR3 has 12 residues. Germline lookup yields CDR1 MGHRA and CDR2 YSYEKL. Trimming cost V 6 bases and J 6 bases; bases outside gene matches: 0. The CDR3 protein is CASRTGDEKLFF. CDR3 bases: TGCGCCAGCAGGACAGGGGATGAAAAACTGTTTTTT.

This chain links TRBV7-8 with TRBJ1-5; 10 nucleotides match TRBD1. CDR3 length: 16 amino acids. With 1 base clipped from V and 1 base from J, the junction kept 1 base outside the gene matches. Germline V gene sequence: CDR1 SGHVS, CDR2 FQNEAQ. The chain's CDR3 is CASSLGTGGSNQPQHF. The CDR3 DNA sequence: TGTGCCAGCAGCTTAGGGACAGGGGGAAGCAATCAGCCCCAGCATTTT.

The chain is built from TRBV2 and TRBJ2-1, with D tentatively TRBD2 (7 bases). The germline CDR1 and CDR2 sequences are SNHLY and FYNNEI. Deletions cut 4 bases from V and 5 bases from J, with 15 bases between. CDR3 length: 15 residues. The CDR3 loop reads CASSVGGATHNEQFF. CDR3 bases: TGTGCCAGCAGTGTGGGGGGGGCCACACACAATGAGCAGTTCTTC.

J is TRBJ1-4 and V is TRBV4-3; D is uncertain. V was pared by 0 bases and J by 8 bases, with 13 bases between. The CDR3 runs to 15 residues. The germline gives CDR1 LGHNA, CDR2 YSLEER. CDR3: CASSQDLGRPEKLFF. The CDR3 coding sequence is TGCGCCAGCAGCCAAGATCTGGGCAGGCCCGAAAAACTGTTTTTT.

The chain links TRBV4-1 to TRBJ2-5; TRBD1 might be the D (7 bases). The CDR3 length is 16 residues. In germline, CDR1 is MGHRA, CDR2 YSYEKL. Trimming cost V 0 bases and J 5 bases, with 16 bases left between them. As DNA, the CDR3 is TGCGCCAGCAGCCAAGATCAGACAGGGAGGCTTGAGACCCAGTACTTC. This sequence encodes CASSQDQTGRLETQYF.

The chain joins TRBV3-1 (or the pseudogene TRBV3-2) to TRBJ1-1; unclear D gene. This CDR3 region has 13 residues. CDR1 is LGHDT, CDR2 YNNKEL, per germline (reference sequence). V was shortened by 3 bases and J by 4 bases, with 9 bases between the two germline ends. For the CDR3, the DNA is TGTGCCAGCAGCCAGGGAGGGTCCACTGAAGCTTTCTTT. It translates to CASSQGGSTEAFF.

CDR3 protein: CASSLGLAGGGDTQYF. CDR3 coding DNA: TGTGCCAGCAGTTTAGGGCTAGCGGGGGGGGGAGATACGCAGTATTTT. V usage is TRBV27 and J usage is TRBJ2-3; TRBD2 aligns across 12 bases. The V gene end was trimmed by 2 bases and the J gene end by 5 bases; junction bases not matched to a gene: 5. This CDR3 contains 16 residues. Germline CDR1 is MNHEY and CDR2 is SMNVEV (reference sequence).

The chain employs TRBV27 and TRBJ1-2, with 9 bases lining up with TRBD1. Germline V gene data show CDR1 as MNHEY and CDR2 as SMNVEV (reference sequence). Losses at the gene ends were 4 bases for V and 6 bases for J; bases not matched to a gene: 9. The CDR3 runs 15 residues. The chain's CDR3 is CASSSGTGLPNGYTF. The CDR3 bases are TGTGCCAGCAGTTCAGGGACAGGGCTTCCAAATGGCTACACCTTC.

The gene calls are TRBV5-1 and TRBJ1-4, with D tentatively TRBD1 (6 bases). The V gene lost 0 bases and the J gene lost 7 bases, with 13 bases spanning the gap. Germline V gives CDR1 SGHRS, CDR2 YFSETQ. The CDR3 runs to 15 residues. CDR3 DNA: TGCGCCAGCAGCTTGGAGACAGGAAAGGGTGAAAAACTGTTTTTT. Protein: CASSLETGKGEKLFF.

Written as DNA, the CDR3 is TGTGCCAGCAGCTTACGAACTAGCGGGGGGGCCCGGGAGCAGTTCTTC. Its translation: CASSLRTSGGAREQFF. The V gene is TRBV7-6, the J gene TRBJ2-1; 13 bases fit TRBD2. Trimming took 2 bases from V and 10 from J; bases not matched to a gene: 8. Looked up from germline, CDR1 is SGHVS and CDR2 is FNYEAQ. The CDR3 length is 16 residues.

V and J are TRBV5-6 and TRBJ1-4; D is unclear. The germline CDR1 and CDR2 sequences are SGHDT and YYEEEE. The CDR3 covers 15 residues. Trimming took off 0 bases at V and 8 bases at J, with 14 bases between the two ends. CDR3 nucleotides: TGTGCCAGCAGCTTGGATGGGTTAGGGAGCGAAAAACTGTTTTTT. Translating gives CASSLDGLGSEKLFF.

This chain joins TRBV21-1 and TRBJ2-6; the table names TRBD1, a call not compared with the DNA. TRBV21-1 is deemed a pseudogene. The CDR3 runs 20 residues. CDR3 amino acids: CASSNKGDGSSLSGANVLTF. As DNA, the CDR3 is TGTGCCAGCAGCAATAAGGGGGACGGATCCTCTCTCTCTGGGGCCAACGTCCTGACTTTC.

The chain joins TRBV6-4 to TRBJ2-5; tentative D call: TRBD2 (6 bases). Germline lookup yields CDR1 MRHNA and CDR2 SNTAGT. The ends were cut back, 4 bases at V and 2 bases at J, with 14 bases in the middle. The CDR3 runs 15 residues. The CDR3 DNA reads as TGTGCCAGCAGTGCCTTCCTAGCGCCACAAGAGACCCAGTACTTC. Its protein is CASSAFLAPQETQYF.

This clone was seen only once. V and J are TRBV7-3 and TRBJ1-1; 10 bases match TRBD1. The CDR3 has 13 residues. Germline V gene sequence: CDR1 SGHTA, CDR2 FQGTGA. V shed 8 bases and J 4 bases; nucleotides not matched to a gene: 4. CDR3 DNA sequence: TGTGCCAGCTCATGGACAGGGGGCACTGAAGCTTTCTTT. This translates into CASSWTGGTEAFF.

This chain uses TRBV3-1 (or the pseudogene TRBV3-2) with TRBJ2-3; TRBD2 agrees at 13 bases. CDR3 length equals 17 residues. The germline V gene has CDR1 LGHDT and CDR2 YNNKEL (reference sequence). Losses at the gene ends were 3 bases for V and 3 bases for J; bases not matched to a gene: 6. The CDR3 bases are TGTGCCAGCAGCCAGGATACTAGCGGGGGGGAAACAGATACGCAGTATTTT. Its protein product is CASSQDTSGGETDTQYF.

V and J are TRBV12-5 and TRBJ2-2; 7 nucleotides match TRBD1. Germline values: CDR1 LGHNT, CDR2 FRNRAP. Trimming at V came to 5 bases and at J to 3 bases, leaving 6 bases not matched to a gene. The CDR3 is 15 residues long. The CDR3 sequence is CASGDRDRDTGELFF. Here the CDR3 DNA reads TGTGCTAGTGGTGACAGGGATAGGGACACCGGGGAGCTGTTTTTT.

The CDR3 DNA follows: TGTGCCAGCAGTTACGACAGACTCGAGCCCCAGCATTTT. Its translation: CASSYDRLEPQHF. This chain joins TRBV6-6 and TRBJ1-5; possible D gene TRBD1, 5 bases. The CDR3 length is 13 residues. Germline CDR1 is MNHNY and CDR2 is SVGAGI (reference sequence). With 2 bases removed from V and 8 bases from J, the gap between germline ends came to 10 bases.

In this sample, this clone turned up once. This sequence joins TRBV10-3 and TRBJ2-3; 15 bases line up with TRBD2. The V and J ends lost 0 bases and 6 bases, in that order; junction bases with no gene match: 10. This CDR3 is built from 19 residues. Germline CDR1 and CDR2: ENHRY and SYGVKD. The CDR3 region has the DNA TGTGCCATCAGTGAGTCCCTGCCGGGGACTAGCGGGGGGTTGGATACGCAGTATTTT. It encodes CAISESLPGTSGGLDTQYF.

This chain links TRBV20-1 with TRBJ2-7; the D is unclear. The CDR3 totals 11 residues. Per the germline V gene, CDR1 is DFQATT and CDR2 is SNEGSKA (reference sequence). The V gene lost 0 bases and the J gene lost 4 bases, with 4 bases spanning the gap. In nucleotides, the CDR3 is TGCAGTGCTAGAGATATGTACGAGCAGTACTTC. Protein: CSARDMYEQYF.

This chain uses TRBV11-2 with TRBJ2-2, with no clear D. The CDR3 runs 13 residues. In germline, CDR1 is SGHAT, CDR2 FQNNGV. V lost 5 bases and J lost 5, with 9 bases in between. The CDR3 DNA follows: TGTGCCAGCAGCGTAATGTCTACCGGGGAGCTGTTTTTT. It encodes CASSVMSTGELFF.

The rearrangement links TRBV27 to TRBJ1-1; TRBD1 is a possible D gene (6 bases). CDR3 size: 15 residues. The V end was cut by 4 bases, the J end by 0 bases, with 12 bases between. The germline V gene has CDR1 MNHEY and CDR2 SMNVEV (reference sequence). The CDR3 reads CASSSRTVLNTEAFF. The CDR3 coding sequence is TGTGCCAGCAGTTCACGGACAGTTCTGAACACTGAAGCTTTCTTT.

The rearrangement uses TRBV6-5 and TRBJ2-7; D gene ambiguous. CDR1 and CDR2 from the germline V gene are MNHEY and SVGAGI. Trimming took 4 bases from V and 6 from J, leaving 10 bases between them. This CDR3 comprises 12 residues. The CDR3 sequence is CASSSRFSEQYF. The CDR3 DNA is TGTGCCAGCAGTTCCCGTTTTAGCGAGCAGTACTTC.

The rearrangement links TRBV2 to TRBJ2-7, with 9 bases matching TRBD1. V lost 4 bases to trimming and J lost 4 bases; unmatched junction nucleotides: 5. The CDR3 has 14 amino acids. Germline CDR1 reads SNHLY; CDR2 reads FYNNEI. The CDR3 protein is CASSVPGQGYEQYF. As DNA, the CDR3 is TGTGCCAGCAGTGTCCCGGGACAGGGTTACGAGCAGTACTTC.

The rearrangement uses TRBV6-6 and TRBJ1-1; D unresolved. Germline V CDR1 and CDR2: MNHNY, SVGAGI (reference sequence). This CDR3 spans 16 amino acids. Trimming shortened V by 1 base and J by 0 bases, and 12 bases separated the two germline ends. The CDR3 protein is CASSYLGGRLNTEAFF. CDR3 nucleotide sequence: TGTGCCAGCAGTTACTTGGGAGGACGATTGAACACTGAAGCTTTCTTT.

V is TRBV5-6 and J is TRBJ1-2; unclear D gene. V was shortened by 0 bases and J by 8 bases, with 14 bases between the two germline ends. This CDR3 is built from 14 residues. In germline, CDR1 is SGHDT, CDR2 YYEEEE. CDR3 nucleotides: TGTGCCAGCAGCTTGGCCTTCGGGGTCCGGGGCTACACCTTC. Encoded protein: CASSLAFGVRGYTF.

This clone turned up a few times. This chain links TRBV5-4 with TRBJ2-7; D uncertain. Per the germline V gene, CDR1 is SGHNT and CDR2 is YYREEE (reference sequence). This CDR3 is 12 amino acids long. V was cut by 2 bases and J by 1 base, with 4 bases left in between. The CDR3 sequence: CASSFMSYEQYF. In nucleotides, the CDR3 is TGTGCCAGCAGCTTTATGTCCTACGAGCAGTACTTC.

The chain couples TRBV11-2 to TRBJ1-4, with D tentatively TRBD1 (5 bases). There are 14 residues in the CDR3. Trimming cost V 5 bases and J 5 bases, with 12 bases left between them. Per germline, CDR1 SGHAT and CDR2 FQNNGV. Here the CDR3 DNA reads TGTGCCAGCAGCCCCCGACAGCAGAATGAAAAACTGTTTTTT. Translating it yields CASSPRQQNEKLFF.